These T cell receptor beta chains were read from a single sample in a study of OX40 agonist ivuxolimab in advanced cancers. Here immunoSEQ multiplex PCR was the method, and the copy in TCRdb shows in-frame clones only, minus some. The profile shows around 50,000 clones, about 83% of them singletons. The sequencing used CD4+ or CD8+ T cells sorted from blood, collected in a trial of the OX40 agonist ivuxolimab. Receptors were obtained from an adult with an advanced solid tumor such as melanoma, head and neck, liver or kidney cancer. The CDR3 runs from the conserved cysteine through the conserved F or W. D genes are given only for firm matches. Size is stated for part of the rows, as once, few or many counts, or as a class when the clone is expanded.

V gene	J gene	CDR3 length	D gene	clone size	CDR3 protein	CDR3 DNA
TRBV28	TRBJ2-7	15	NA	NA	CASSSGGLYSSEQYF	TGTGCCAGCAGTTCCGGCGGTCTTTATTCTAGCGAGCAGTACTTC
TRBV15	TRBJ2-3	15	NA	NA	CATRHLGGAEDTQYF	TGTGCCACCCGTCACTTGGGGGGCGCGGAGGATACGCAGTATTTT
TRBV7-9	TRBJ2-3	16	TRBD2	NA	CASSLAASGATDTQYF	TGTGCCAGCAGCTTAGCTGCTAGCGGGGCCACAGATACGCAGTATTTT
TRBV18	TRBJ2-2	15	TRBD1	NA	CASSLGQGSTGELFF	TGTGCCAGCTCCCTGGGACAGGGGTCCACCGGGGAGCTGTTTTTT
TRBV30	TRBJ1-5	16	TRBD1	NA	CAWSVLPGQGGQPQHF	TGTGCCTGGAGTGTACTTCCCGGACAGGGAGGACAGCCCCAGCATTTT
TRBV12-5	TRBJ2-2	20	TRBD2	NA	CASGLSGLAGTGLGPGELFF	TGTGCTAGTGGTTTGTCGGGACTAGCGGGAACCGGGCTTGGGCCGGGGGAGCTGTTTTTT
TRBV20-1	TRBJ2-5	11	NA	NA	CSAPLGETQYF	TGCAGTGCTCCCTTGGGAGAGACCCAGTACTTC
TRBV27	TRBJ1-2	13	TRBD1	NA	CASRRDRRYGYTF	TGTGCCAGCAGAAGGGACAGACGGTATGGCTACACCTTC
TRBV5-5	TRBJ2-5	14	TRBD2	NA	CASSLEAGQETQYF	TGTGCCAGCAGCTTGGAAGCGGGGCAAGAGACCCAGTACTTC
TRBV28	TRBJ1-2	15	TRBD1	once	CASTFGQGGHYGYTF	TGTGCCAGCACCTTCGGACAGGGTGGACACTATGGCTACACCTTC
TRBV29-1	TRBJ2-6	14	NA	NA	CSPAGESGANVLTF	TGCAGCCCCGCCGGGGAGTCTGGGGCCAACGTCCTGACTTTC
TRBV5-4	TRBJ2-7	12	NA	once	CASSSKGYEQYF	TGTGCCAGCAGCTCGAAGGGCTACGAGCAGTACTTC
TRBV5-1	TRBJ2-3	15	TRBD2	NA	CASSNRLAGTDTQYF	TGCGCCAGCAGCAACAGACTAGCGGGAACAGATACGCAGTATTTT
TRBV29-1	TRBJ1-1	11	NA	NA	CSGTWGTEAFF	TGCAGCGGGACTTGGGGCACTGAAGCTTTCTTT
TRBV5-8	TRBJ2-3	14	NA	NA	CASSFGLGGGTQYF	TGTGCCAGCAGCTTCGGACTAGGGGGTGGTACGCAGTATTTT
TRBV27	TRBJ2-2	19	TRBD2	NA	CASKAAGRGTSGYTGELFF	TGTGCCAGCAAGGCCGCCGGCCGTGGGACTAGCGGTTACACCGGGGAGCTGTTTTTT
TRBV4-1	TRBJ2-1	16	NA	NA	CASSQPRTTNTGEQFF	TGCGCCAGCAGCCAACCACGGACTACAAATACGGGTGAGCAGTTCTTC
TRBV10-3	TRBJ1-1	14	TRBD1	few	CAISGQGADTEAFF	TGTGCCATCAGTGGCCAGGGGGCGGACACTGAAGCTTTCTTT
TRBV25-1	TRBJ2-5	13	NA	NA	CASSGEGPAAQYF	TGTGCCAGCTCCGGTGAAGGCCCTGCGGCCCAGTACTTC
TRBV13	TRBJ1-1	16	NA	NA	CASSLILRGGKTEAFF	TGTGCCAGCAGCTTAATCCTTAGAGGGGGGAAGACTGAAGCTTTCTTT
TRBV15	TRBJ1-1	17	NA	NA	CATSPRRGPEGDTEAFF	TGTGCCACCAGTCCTCGTCGCGGGCCCGAAGGGGACACTGAAGCTTTCTTT
TRBV6-6	TRBJ1-2	14	TRBD1	NA	CASKAGQGFYGYTF	TGTGCCAGCAAAGCGGGACAGGGGTTCTATGGCTACACCTTC
TRBV29-1	TRBJ1-2	12	NA	NA	CSVDQGKYGYTF	TGCAGCGTTGACCAGGGAAAATATGGCTACACCTTC
TRBV5-4	TRBJ2-5	13	NA	few	CASSLKGEETQYF	TGTGCCAGCAGCTTGAAGGGGGAAGAGACCCAGTACTTC
TRBV6-1	TRBJ2-1	14	TRBD1	once	CASSGRQGAGEQFF	TGTGCCAGCAGTGGAAGACAGGGGGCGGGGGAGCAGTTCTTC
TRBV5-1	TRBJ1-2	12	NA	NA	CASMGVGGGYTF	TGCGCCAGCATGGGGGTCGGGGGAGGCTACACCTTC
TRBV6-6	TRBJ1-3	14	NA	NA	CASTIGGSGNTIYF	TGTGCCAGCACCATAGGGGGGTCTGGAAACACCATATATTTT
TRBV7-2	TRBJ2-1	14	TRBD2	NA	CASSPRTRNNEQFF	TGTGCCAGCAGCCCAAGGACTAGAAACAATGAGCAGTTCTTC
TRBV14	TRBJ2-1	17	TRBD1	NA	CASSQAPRTGDYNEQFF	TGTGCCAGCAGCCAAGCCCCCCGGACAGGGGACTACAATGAGCAGTTCTTC
TRBV7-2	TRBJ2-5	15	TRBD1	NA	CASSLSSGTGVRVNF	TGTGCCAGCAGCCTTTCCTCGGGGACAGGGGTCCGGGTGAACTTC
TRBV6-5	TRBJ1-2	13	NA	NA	CASSQSTGYGYTF	TGTGCCAGCAGTCAATCTACAGGTTATGGCTACACCTTC
TRBV6-5	TRBJ1-5	13	TRBD1	NA	CASRGTDNQPQHF	TGTGCCAGCAGGGGGACAGATAATCAGCCCCAGCATTTT
TRBV7-9	TRBJ1-2	11	NA	NA	CASSLGGKSTF	TGTGCCAGCAGCTTAGGGGGCAAGTCCACCTTC
TRBV7-6	TRBJ1-1	13	NA	NA	CASSKSGIEEAFF	TGTGCCAGCAGCAAATCCGGGATAGAGGAAGCTTTCTTT
TRBV27	TRBJ2-7	14	NA	NA	CASSLWAGDYEQYF	TGTGCCAGCAGTTTATGGGCAGGGGACTACGAGCAGTACTTC
TRBV28	TRBJ1-5	15	TRBD1	NA	CASKKGQGRNQPQHF	TGTGCCAGCAAGAAGGGACAGGGGAGGAATCAGCCCCAGCATTTT
TRBV6-6	TRBJ2-1	14	TRBD2	NA	CASSYWTSGNEQFF	TGTGCCAGCAGTTACTGGACTAGTGGCAATGAGCAGTTCTTC
TRBV10-2	TRBJ1-5	13	NA	few	CASSEGARQPQHF	TGCGCCAGCAGTGAGGGGGCACGGCAGCCCCAGCATTTT
TRBV27	TRBJ2-3	15	NA	NA	CASSLWDQYTDTQYF	TGTGCCAGCAGTCTGTGGGACCAATACACAGATACGCAGTATTTT
TRBV7-2	TRBJ2-7	15	TRBD2	NA	CASSLVGGGPREQYF	TGTGCCAGCAGCTTAGTGGGGGGAGGGCCTAGAGAGCAGTACTTC
TRBV6-5	TRBJ1-2	13	NA	few	CASSAFSPYGYTF	TGTGCCAGCAGTGCGTTTTCTCCCTATGGCTACACCTTC
TRBV15	TRBJ1-1	15	NA	NA	CATSRAGGGTTEAFF	TGTGCCACCAGCAGAGCCGGGGGTGGTACCACTGAAGCTTTCTTT